The rows below give T cell receptor beta chains drawn from one sample of a study of blood T cell repertoires in COVID-19. Generated by immunoSEQ multiplex PCR, the TCRdb table keeps only in-frame clones and is missing some. Of about 120,000 clones detected, approximately 83% appear once; the ten largest clones hold about 4.2%. Sequences were obtained from peripheral blood. Every receptor here comes from a woman in her sixties or seventies with acute or convalescent COVID-19. CDR3s include the opening cysteine and the closing phenylalanine or tryptophan. The D gene is left open where the match is weak. Some rows mark clone size as missing; the rest say once, few, many or name a class of expanded clone.

. TRBJ1-5 TRBV10-3 TRBD1 TGTGCCATCAGTGGGGGGACAGGGGGCAATCAGCCCCAGCATTTT CAISGGTGGNQPQHF
. TRBJ2-5 TRBV18 . TGTGCCAGCTCACCAGCTGGCAGGGCCCGTCAAGAGACCCAGTACTTC CASSPAGRARQETQYF
once TRBJ1-2 TRBV11-2 TRBD1 TGTGCCAGCAGCTTGGGACAGGGGGCGGCTAACTATGGCTACACCTTC CASSLGQGAANYGYTF
few TRBJ1-2 TRBV11-2 . TGTGCCAGCAGCCCCGGACAGATCAATGGCTACACCTTC CASSPGQINGYTF
. TRBJ2-1 TRBV2 . TGTGCCAGTTCTCGTGACAATGAGCAGTTCTTC CASSRDNEQFF
. TRBJ2-6 TRBV11-2 . TGTGCCAGCAGTGGGAGGTCTGGGGCCAACGTCCTGACTTTC CASSGRSGANVLTF
. TRBJ1-1 TRBV27 . TGTGCCAGCAGTTTATTAGGCAGAGGGTACACTGAAGCTTTCTTT CASSLLGRGYTEAFF
. TRBJ1-2 TRBV7-9 TRBD1 TGTGCCAGCAGCTTATCTTTCAAGGGACAGGGGAATGGCTACACCTTC CASSLSFKGQGNGYTF
. TRBJ1-4 TRBV10-3 TRBD1 TGTGCCATCAGCGGGACAGGGGAGGAAAAACTGTTTTTT CAISGTGEEKLFF
. TRBJ1-2 TRBV7-2 . TGTGCCAGCAGCTTCCAGGGGTATGGCTACACCTTC CASSFQGYGYTF
. TRBJ2-3 TRBV2 TRBD2 TGTGCCAGCAGCGCCGGACTAGCGGGGTTCACAGATACGCAGTATTTT CASSAGLAGFTDTQYF
once TRBJ2-3 TRBV5-4 . TGTGCCAGCGCCGGGGGCAGGGGGACAGATACGCAGTATTTT CASAGGRGTDTQYF
. TRBJ1-1 TRBV9 . TGTGCCAGCAGCGTAGGGCTGGGGGCAACTGAAGCTTTCTTT CASSVGLGATEAFF
. TRBJ2-5 TRBV6-6 . TGTGCCAGCAGTTACAGGCGGGGGACACCCCAAGAGACCCAGTACTTC CASSYRRGTPQETQYF
. TRBJ2-3 TRBV4-3 . TGCGCCAGCAGCCAACCAGGGACAGATACGCAGTATTTT CASSQPGTDTQYF
. TRBJ1-6 TRBV14 TRBD1 TGTGCCAGCAGCGGGGAGGGACAGGGAAGGTCACCCCTCCACTTT CASSGEGQGRSPLHF
few TRBJ1-2 TRBV5-6 . TGTGCCAGCAGCCTAGGACAGTCCTATGGCTACACCTTC CASSLGQSYGYTF
few TRBJ1-1 TRBV5-5 . TGTGCCAGCAGCCAAGCTAACAGGTGGAACACTGAAGCTTTCTTT CASSQANRWNTEAFF